A selection of T cell receptor beta chains follows, all from one sample in a study of shared clonotypes between healthy human individuals. The data were produced by immunoSEQ multiplex PCR, yet TCRdb's version contains in-frame clones alone and is incomplete. Among millions of clones listed, around 94% were seen once. Sequencing used naive CD4+ T cells sorted from blood. The source is a man between 18 and 35 years old in good health. CDR3s include the opening cysteine and the closing phenylalanine or tryptophan. The order of the fields is V gene, clone size, CDR3 protein. The size field is filled for only some rows; it gives once, few, many or a size class.

V gene: TRBV6-5; clone size: NA; CDR3 protein: CASRTSGGEQYF
V gene: TRBV5-1; clone size: NA; CDR3 protein: CASGPTGLGTDTQYF
V gene: TRBV27; clone size: NA; CDR3 protein: CASKWNEQYF
V gene: TRBV6-1; clone size: NA; CDR3 protein: CASSEMGAIRNSPLHF
V gene: TRBV18; clone size: NA; CDR3 protein: CASSPQQGAQPQHF
V gene: TRBV6-6; clone size: NA; CDR3 protein: CASSYSGLAGRETQYF
V gene: TRBV18; clone size: once; CDR3 protein: CASSPPGQFSGNTIYF
V gene: TRBV19; clone size: NA; CDR3 protein: CASRDRSDQPQHF
V gene: TRBV28; clone size: NA; CDR3 protein: CASRGGTNEKLFF
V gene: TRBV2; clone size: few; CDR3 protein: CASTSSYEQYF
V gene: TRBV4-3; clone size: NA; CDR3 protein: CASSQERGSPLHF
V gene: TRBV6-6; clone size: NA; CDR3 protein: CASTGTGDSYNSPLHF
V gene: TRBV4-2; clone size: once; CDR3 protein: CASSQDPSVGNSPLHF
V gene: TRBV10-3; clone size: once; CDR3 protein: CAIRTDGETQYF
V gene: TRBV11-2; clone size: NA; CDR3 protein: CASSLRTSGLAKNIQYF
V gene: TRBV19; clone size: once; CDR3 protein: CATSAGSSGQPQHF
V gene: TRBV7-8; clone size: NA; CDR3 protein: CASSRSGLLNTGELFF
V gene: TRBV30; clone size: NA; CDR3 protein: CAWNVQGAGELFF
V gene: TRBV29-1; clone size: NA; CDR3 protein: CSVEGTGVQETQYF
V gene: TRBV19; clone size: NA; CDR3 protein: CASTVQGATGELFF
V gene: TRBV5-8; clone size: NA; CDR3 protein: CASSLLVGVGGPYEQYF
V gene: TRBV20-1; clone size: few; CDR3 protein: CSASEGGEQYF
V gene: TRBV19; clone size: NA; CDR3 protein: CASKGSGNTGELFF
V gene: TRBV18; clone size: NA; CDR3 protein: CASSSGTGLEAFF
V gene: TRBV7-9; clone size: NA; CDR3 protein: CASSLGGMEKLFF
V gene: TRBV6-5; clone size: NA; CDR3 protein: CASSYSGLGTDTQYF
V gene: TRBV6-6; clone size: NA; CDR3 protein: CASSYSTGGRTGELFF
V gene: TRBV10-3; clone size: NA; CDR3 protein: CAISEWEGDYGYTF
V gene: TRBV2; clone size: NA; CDR3 protein: CASRDGGDRQAFF
V gene: TRBV9; clone size: NA; CDR3 protein: CASSVIPDRNTEAFF
V gene: TRBV5-1; clone size: NA; CDR3 protein: CASSPQVQAKNTEAFF
V gene: TRBV2; clone size: NA; CDR3 protein: CASTVESYEQYF
V gene: TRBV7-6; clone size: NA; CDR3 protein: CASSLAPGTGGLTLHF
V gene: TRBV11-2; clone size: NA; CDR3 protein: CASSFYSTDTQYF
V gene: TRBV14; clone size: NA; CDR3 protein: CASSQIFPRPTDTQYF
V gene: TRBV30; clone size: NA; CDR3 protein: CAWSRTGGIGPYEQYF
V gene: TRBV28; clone size: NA; CDR3 protein: CASSFGGQLNTGELFF
V gene: TRBV7-8; clone size: few; CDR3 protein: CASSTRTGGSTEAFF
V gene: TRBV5-1; clone size: NA; CDR3 protein: CASSLLAGGPDTQYF
V gene: TRBV27; clone size: once; CDR3 protein: CASRKTGLADSSYEQYF
V gene: TRBV6-5; clone size: NA; CDR3 protein: CASSYGGSSYNEQFF
V gene: TRBV9; clone size: NA; CDR3 protein: CASSAGPLAGGSDTQYF
V gene: TRBV5-5; clone size: NA; CDR3 protein: CASSLFTGQSGANVLTF
V gene: TRBV5-1; clone size: NA; CDR3 protein: CASSLALTSGGETQYF